This T cell receptor beta chain emerged from a study of shared clonotypes between healthy human individuals (TCRdb year 2020). For the wider study: A couple of women and a few men aged 18 to 49 years were included in the cohort. For each donor, CD4 naive and CD4 memory were each given three plates, CD8 naive was given two plates, and CD8 memory was given one plate. Each donor's leukapheresis produced roughly between roughly 0.85 and 9.5 billion PBMCs. Different laboratories and diverse techniques were used to prepare libraries and sequence TCR repertoires, to increase sequencing depth and limit assay-specific biases. To estimate repertoire size and how much clonotype sharing occurs between individuals, the study deeply sequenced the blood TCR repertoires of 4 to 6 healthy adults.

TCR CDR3 regions were amplified from genomic DNA by multiplex PCR using the deep immunoSEQ assay. Extracted genomic DNA from each cell subset was distributed evenly across all wells of several immunoSEQ 96-well plates, and each plate was treated as a replicate. Each replicate PCR for sorted subsets received around 210 ng genomic DNA, equal to tens of thousands of T cell genomes. Purified libraries were measured with a Qubit 3.0 fluorometer, size-checked on a Bioanalyzer 2100, and measured again with the KAPA Library Quantification kit. Every immunoSEQ 96-well plate was sequenced on a separate single-read 150-cycle Illumina NextSeq 550 flow cell. The source study handled its data this way. Because the immunoSEQ output included only junctional sequences and no quality scores, the filtering could not be the same as the filtering used for full-length reads. Sequences were annotated with PyIR, a Python wrapper for IgBLAST v1.9, using IMGT germline references to assign V/J genes and CDR3. Reads with weak V/J assignments (E-value above 1e-6), missing CDR3, stop codons, out-of-frame junctions, or ambiguous translated residues were removed. V3J clonotypes were defined as sequences sharing an identical inferred V gene, J gene, and CDR3 amino acid sequence. Percentage overlap between repertoires was calculated by dividing the number of shared unique clonotypes by the size of the smaller repertoire. RTK rarefaction, the Chao1 estimator, and Recon v2.1 estimates of unobserved clonotypes were used to assess repertoire richness. Generation probabilities were computed with OLGA for all TCRbeta clonotypes obtained by the gDNA method from several donors. TCRdb limited this immuneACCESS table to in-frame rearrangements with V and J called. A share of clones is missing; checked studies link under half to unresolved V genes, and the rest is unexplained. That table furnishes V, J and clone size, whereas the DNA furnished D and trimming. Across this sample there are 630,000 or so clones, with roughly 98% seen only once. Together, the top ten hold approximately 0.3% of the sample.

For the CD8 naive samples, CD45RO-negative cells were positively selected for CCR7, yielding a CD45RA+CCR7+ population from which TemRA cells were excluded. The donors were healthy, HIV-negative adults with no recently reported acute infections or vaccinations. Every donor was a Caucasian adult living in Nashville, Tennessee, USA. After blood collection by leukapheresis, PBMCs were isolated using Ficoll-Histopaque density gradient centrifugation and then cryopreserved in the vapor phase of liquid nitrogen. Analytical flow cytometry was used to check the purity and quantity of each magnetically sorted T cell population. Genomic DNA was isolated from every sorted fraction and measured by UV absorbance on a Nanodrop 2000c. With respect to this clone: Its antigen is unknown. Per-base qualities were not stored, and no clone one base away is much larger.

On the study overall, not on this receptor specifically: When several donors were compared, the shared fraction of clonotypes was about 5% for naive CD4, 3% to 4% for naive CD8, roughly 2.5% for memory CD4, and 0.3% to 0.5% for memory CD8. Only blood was sampled, and tissue TCR repertoires likely differ from those in blood. Naive subsets generally had larger estimated clonotype richness than memory subsets did. Pairwise subsampling led to the expectation that sequencing depth would affect the degree of clonotype sharing among donors. Even with the large sequencing depth, rarefaction of the sorted-subset datasets indicated that sequencing was incomplete. Because the study included only a small number of donors, the genetic and exposure-history diversity represented was limited. Clonotypes shared by all four sorted-subset donors showed higher generation probabilities than non-shared clonotypes.

Per the germline V gene, KGHSY is the CDR1 and FQNENV is the CDR2. From the cysteine through the phenylalanine, the CDR3 covers 15 amino acids. Kept here is only the CDR3 DNA, which spans 45 bases and is read in frame from base 1. Trimming costs V 1 base and J 7 bases, and their ends lie 14 bases apart. The chain was built from TRBV16 and TRBJ2-1, and possibly TRBD2, on 6 matching bases. This receptor was obtained from a man aged 25-45 years in good health. The sample consisted of naive CD8+ T cells sorted from blood. The intended sense of this specimen's cell subset or site label: CD45RA+CCR7+. The nucleotide sequence is given as TGTGCCAGCAGCCAATGGAGGGTGGGATATAATGAGCAGTTCTTC. The resulting protein is CASSQWRVGYNEQFF.